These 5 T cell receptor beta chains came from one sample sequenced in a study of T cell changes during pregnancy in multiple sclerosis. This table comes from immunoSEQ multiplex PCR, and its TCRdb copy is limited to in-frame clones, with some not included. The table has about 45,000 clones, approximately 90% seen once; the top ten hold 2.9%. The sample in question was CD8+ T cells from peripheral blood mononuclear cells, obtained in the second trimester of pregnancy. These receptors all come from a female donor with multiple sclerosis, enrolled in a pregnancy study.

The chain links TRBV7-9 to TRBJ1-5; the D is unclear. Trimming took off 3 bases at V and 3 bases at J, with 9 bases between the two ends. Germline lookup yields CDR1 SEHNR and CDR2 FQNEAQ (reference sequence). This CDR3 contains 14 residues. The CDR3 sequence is CASSLEGFNQPQHF. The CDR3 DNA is TGTGCCAGCAGCTTGGAGGGTTTCAATCAGCCCCAGCATTTT.

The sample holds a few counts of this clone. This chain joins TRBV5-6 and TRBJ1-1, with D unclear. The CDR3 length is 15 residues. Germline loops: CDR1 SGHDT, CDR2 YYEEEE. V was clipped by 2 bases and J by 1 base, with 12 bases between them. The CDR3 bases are TGTGCCAGCAGCTTCGGGTTAACACAGAACACTGAAGCTTTCTTT. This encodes CASSFGLTQNTEAFF.

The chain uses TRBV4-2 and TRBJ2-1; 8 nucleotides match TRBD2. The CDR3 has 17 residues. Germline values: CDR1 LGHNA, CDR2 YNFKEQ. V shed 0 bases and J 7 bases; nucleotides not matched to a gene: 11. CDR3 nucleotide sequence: TGTGCCAGCAGCCAAGATATGTCGGGGGGGGAAGAGAATGAGCAGTTCTTC. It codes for CASSQDMSGGEENEQFF.

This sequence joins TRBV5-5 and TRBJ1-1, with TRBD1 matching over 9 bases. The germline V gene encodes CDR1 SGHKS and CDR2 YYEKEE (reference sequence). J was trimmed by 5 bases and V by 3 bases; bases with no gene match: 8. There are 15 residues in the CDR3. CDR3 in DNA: TGTGCCAGCAGCTGGGACCTACAGGGGGCAACTGAAGCTTTCTTT. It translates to CASSWDLQGATEAFF.

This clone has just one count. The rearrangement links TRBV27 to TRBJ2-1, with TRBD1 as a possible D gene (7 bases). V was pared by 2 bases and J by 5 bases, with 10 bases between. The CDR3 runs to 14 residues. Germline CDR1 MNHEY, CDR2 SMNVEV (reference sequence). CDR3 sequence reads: CASSLGGGDNEQFF. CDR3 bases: TGTGCCAGCAGTTTAGGAGGGGGCGACAATGAGCAGTTCTTC.